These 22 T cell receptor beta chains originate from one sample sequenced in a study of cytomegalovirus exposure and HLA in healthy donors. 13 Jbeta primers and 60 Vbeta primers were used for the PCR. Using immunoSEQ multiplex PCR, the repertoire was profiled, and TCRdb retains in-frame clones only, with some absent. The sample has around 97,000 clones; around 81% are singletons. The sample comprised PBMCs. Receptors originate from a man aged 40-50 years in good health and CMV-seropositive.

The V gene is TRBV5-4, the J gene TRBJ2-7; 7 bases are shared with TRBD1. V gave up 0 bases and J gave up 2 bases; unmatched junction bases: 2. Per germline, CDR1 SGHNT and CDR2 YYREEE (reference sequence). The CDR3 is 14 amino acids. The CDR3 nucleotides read TGTGCCAGCAGCTTGGGACAGGGAGCCTACGAGCAGTACTTC. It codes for CASSLGQGAYEQYF.

The CDR3 is CASSTPRAGGLLPFF. CDR3 nucleotides: TGTGCCAGTAGTACCCCTCGAGCGGGGGGGTTGCTGCCGTTCTTC. The rearrangement links TRBV19 to TRBJ2-1; 10 bases agree with TRBD2. The CDR3 loop spans 15 amino acids. Trimming took 4 bases from V and 15 from J; bases not matched to a gene: 15. Germline V gene data show CDR1 as LNHDA and CDR2 as SQIVND (reference sequence).

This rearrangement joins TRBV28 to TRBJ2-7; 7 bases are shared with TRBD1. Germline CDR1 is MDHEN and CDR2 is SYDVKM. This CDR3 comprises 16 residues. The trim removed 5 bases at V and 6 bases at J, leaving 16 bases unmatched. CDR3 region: CASSPTGLGQQIEQYF. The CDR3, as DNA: TGTGCCAGCAGTCCTACGGGCCTGGGACAGCAAATCGAGCAGTACTTC.

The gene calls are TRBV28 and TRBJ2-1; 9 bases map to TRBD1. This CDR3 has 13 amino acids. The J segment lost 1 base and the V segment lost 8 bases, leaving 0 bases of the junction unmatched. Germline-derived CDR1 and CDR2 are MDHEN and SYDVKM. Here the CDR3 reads CASGQGSYNEQFF. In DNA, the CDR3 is TGTGCCAGCGGACAGGGGTCCTACAATGAGCAGTTCTTC.

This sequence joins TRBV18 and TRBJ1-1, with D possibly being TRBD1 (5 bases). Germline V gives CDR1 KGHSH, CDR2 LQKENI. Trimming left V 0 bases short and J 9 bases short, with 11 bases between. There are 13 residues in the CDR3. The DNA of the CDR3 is TGTGCCAGCTCACCACCGCGGGGGGGTCAAGCTTTCTTT. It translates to CASSPPRGGQAFF.

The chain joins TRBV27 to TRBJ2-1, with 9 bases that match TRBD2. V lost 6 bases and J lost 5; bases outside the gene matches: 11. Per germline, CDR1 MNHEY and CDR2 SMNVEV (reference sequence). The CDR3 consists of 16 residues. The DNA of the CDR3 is TGTGCCAGCAGACCCCTCGGGGGACTAGCTGACAATGAGCAGTTCTTC. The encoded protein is CASRPLGGLADNEQFF.

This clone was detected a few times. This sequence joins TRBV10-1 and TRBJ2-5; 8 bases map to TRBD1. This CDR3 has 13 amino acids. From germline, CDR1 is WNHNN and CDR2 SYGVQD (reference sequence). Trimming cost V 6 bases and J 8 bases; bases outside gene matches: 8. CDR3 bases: TGCGCCAGCAGCGGCGGGACAGGACTAACCCAGTACTTC. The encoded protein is CASSGGTGLTQYF.

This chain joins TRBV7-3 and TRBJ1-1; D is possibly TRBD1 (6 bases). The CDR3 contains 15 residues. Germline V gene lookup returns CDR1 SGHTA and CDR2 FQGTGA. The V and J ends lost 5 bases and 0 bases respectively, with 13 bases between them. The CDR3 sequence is CASSGWTAMNTEAFF. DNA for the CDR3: TGTGCCAGCAGCGGATGGACAGCCATGAACACTGAAGCTTTCTTT.

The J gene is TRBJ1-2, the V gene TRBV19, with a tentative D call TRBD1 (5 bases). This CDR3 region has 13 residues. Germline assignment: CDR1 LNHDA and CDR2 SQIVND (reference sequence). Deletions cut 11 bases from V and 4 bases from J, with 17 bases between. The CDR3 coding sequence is TGTGCCGGGGGGAAGACAGAGGCCTATGGCTACACCTTC. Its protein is CAGGKTEAYGYTF. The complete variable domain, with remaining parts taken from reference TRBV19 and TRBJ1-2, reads DGGITQSPKYLFRKEGQNVTLSCEQNLNHDAMYWYRQDPGQGLRLIYYSQIVNDFQKGDIAEGYSVSREKKESFPLTVTSAQKNPTAFYLCAGGKTEAYGYTFGSGTRLTVV.

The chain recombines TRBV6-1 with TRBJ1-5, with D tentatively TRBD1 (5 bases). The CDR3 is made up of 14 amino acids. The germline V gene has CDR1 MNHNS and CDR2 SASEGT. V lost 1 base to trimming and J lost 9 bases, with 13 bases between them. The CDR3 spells CASSEGAGGGPQHF. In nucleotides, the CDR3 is TGTGCCAGCAGTGAAGGTGCCGGCGGGGGGCCCCAGCATTTT.

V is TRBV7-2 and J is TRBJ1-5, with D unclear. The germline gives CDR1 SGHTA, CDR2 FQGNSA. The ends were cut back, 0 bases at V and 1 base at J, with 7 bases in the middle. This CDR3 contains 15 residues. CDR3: CASSLAGGSNQPQHF. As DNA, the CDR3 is TGTGCCAGCAGCTTAGCAGGAGGGAGCAATCAGCCCCAGCATTTT.

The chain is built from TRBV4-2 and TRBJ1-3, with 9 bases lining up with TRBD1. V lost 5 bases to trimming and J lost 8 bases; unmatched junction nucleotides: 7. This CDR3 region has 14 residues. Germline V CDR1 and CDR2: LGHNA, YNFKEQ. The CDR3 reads CASSTDRGKYTIYF. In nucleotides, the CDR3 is TGTGCCAGCAGCACCGACAGGGGGAAATACACCATATATTTT.

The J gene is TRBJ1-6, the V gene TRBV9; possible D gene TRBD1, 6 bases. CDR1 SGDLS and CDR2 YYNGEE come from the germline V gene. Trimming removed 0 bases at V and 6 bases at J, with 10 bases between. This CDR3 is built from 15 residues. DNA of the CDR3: TGTGCCAGCAGCGTAGGCCAGGGGTCTAATTCACCCCTCCACTTT. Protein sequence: CASSVGQGSNSPLHF.

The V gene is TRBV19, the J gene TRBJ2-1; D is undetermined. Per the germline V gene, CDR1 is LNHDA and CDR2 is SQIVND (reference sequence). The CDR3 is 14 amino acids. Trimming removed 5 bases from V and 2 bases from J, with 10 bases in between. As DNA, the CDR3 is TGTGCCAGTAGTCCATACGGAGCCTACAATGAGCAGTTCTTC. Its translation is CASSPYGAYNEQFF.

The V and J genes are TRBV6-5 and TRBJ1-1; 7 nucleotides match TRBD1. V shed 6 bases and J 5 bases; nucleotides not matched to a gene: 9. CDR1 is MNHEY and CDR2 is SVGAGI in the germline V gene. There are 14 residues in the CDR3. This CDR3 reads CASRETGAGTEAFF. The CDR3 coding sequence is TGTGCCAGCAGGGAAACAGGGGCGGGGACTGAAGCTTTCTTT.

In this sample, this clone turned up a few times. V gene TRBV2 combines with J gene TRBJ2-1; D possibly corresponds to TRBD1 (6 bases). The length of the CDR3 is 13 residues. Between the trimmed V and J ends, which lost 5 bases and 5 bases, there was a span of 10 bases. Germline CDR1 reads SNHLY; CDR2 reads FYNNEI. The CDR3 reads CASSPDSDNEQFF. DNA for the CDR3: TGTGCCAGCAGTCCGGACAGCGACAATGAGCAGTTCTTC. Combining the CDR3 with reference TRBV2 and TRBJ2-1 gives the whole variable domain EPEVTQTPSHQVTQMGQEVILRCVPISNHLYFYWYRQILGQKVEFLVSFYNNEISEKSEIFDDQFSVERPDGSNFTLKIRSTKLEDSAMYFCASSPDSDNEQFFGPGTRLTVL.

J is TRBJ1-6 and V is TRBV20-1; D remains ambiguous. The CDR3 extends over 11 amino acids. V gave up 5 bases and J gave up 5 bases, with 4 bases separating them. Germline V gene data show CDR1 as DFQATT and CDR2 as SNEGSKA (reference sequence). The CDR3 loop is CSAPDNSPLHF. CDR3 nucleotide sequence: TGCAGTGCTCCGGATAATTCACCCCTCCACTTT.

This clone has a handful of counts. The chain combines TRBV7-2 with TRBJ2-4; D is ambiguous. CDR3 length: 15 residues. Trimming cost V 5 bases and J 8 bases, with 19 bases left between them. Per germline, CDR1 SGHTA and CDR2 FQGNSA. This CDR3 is CASSRWAAAWDIQYF. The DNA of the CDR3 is TGTGCCAGCAGCCGCTGGGCTGCCGCTTGGGACATTCAGTACTTC.

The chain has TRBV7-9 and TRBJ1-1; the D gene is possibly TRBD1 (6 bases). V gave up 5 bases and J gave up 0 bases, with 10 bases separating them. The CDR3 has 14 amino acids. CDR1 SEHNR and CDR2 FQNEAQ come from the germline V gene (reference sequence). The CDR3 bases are TGTGCCAGCAGCGGTGGGGGCCTGAACACTGAAGCTTTCTTT. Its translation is CASSGGGLNTEAFF. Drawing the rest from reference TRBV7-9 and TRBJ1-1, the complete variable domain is DTGVSQNPRHKITKRGQNVTFRCDPISEHNRLYWYRQTLGQGPEFLTYFQNEAQLEKSRLLSDRFSAERPKGSFSTLEIQRTEQGDSAMYLCASSGGGLNTEAFFGQGTRLTVV.

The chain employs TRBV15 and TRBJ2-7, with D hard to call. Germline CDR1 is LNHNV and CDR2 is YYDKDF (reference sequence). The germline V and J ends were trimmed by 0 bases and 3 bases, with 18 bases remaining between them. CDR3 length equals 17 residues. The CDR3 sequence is CATSRDRSSNPNYEQYF. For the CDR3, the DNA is TGTGCCACCAGCAGAGATCGGAGCTCCAACCCGAACTACGAGCAGTACTTC. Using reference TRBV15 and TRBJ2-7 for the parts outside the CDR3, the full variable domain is DAMVIQNPRYQVTQFGKPVTLSCSQTLNHNVMYWYQQKSSQAPKLLFHYYDKDFNNEADTPDNFQSRRPNTSFCFLDIRSPGLGDTAMYLCATSRDRSSNPNYEQYFGPGTRLTVT.

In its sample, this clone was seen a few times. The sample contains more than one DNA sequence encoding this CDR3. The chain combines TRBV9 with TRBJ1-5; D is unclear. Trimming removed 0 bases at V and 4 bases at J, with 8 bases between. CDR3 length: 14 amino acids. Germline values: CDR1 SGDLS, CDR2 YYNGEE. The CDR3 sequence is CASSVAGSNQPQHF. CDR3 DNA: TGTGCCAGCAGCGTAGCCGGGTCAAATCAGCCCCAGCATTTT.

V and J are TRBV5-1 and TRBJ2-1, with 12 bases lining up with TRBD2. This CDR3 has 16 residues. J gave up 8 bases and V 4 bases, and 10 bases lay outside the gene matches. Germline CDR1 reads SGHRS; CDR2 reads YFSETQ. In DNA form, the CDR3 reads TGCGCCAGCAGCGAGGGGCTAGCGGGGGGGCCCGATGAGCAGTTCTTC. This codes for CASSEGLAGGPDEQFF.